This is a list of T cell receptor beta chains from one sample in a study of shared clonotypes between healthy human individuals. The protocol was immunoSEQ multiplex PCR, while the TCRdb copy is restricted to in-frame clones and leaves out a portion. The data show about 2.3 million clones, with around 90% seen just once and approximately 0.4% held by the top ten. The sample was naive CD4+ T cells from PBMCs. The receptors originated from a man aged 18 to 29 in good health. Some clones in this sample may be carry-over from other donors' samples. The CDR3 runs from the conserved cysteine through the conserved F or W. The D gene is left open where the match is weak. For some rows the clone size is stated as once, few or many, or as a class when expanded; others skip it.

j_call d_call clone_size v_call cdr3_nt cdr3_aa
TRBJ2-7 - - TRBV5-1 TGCGCCAGCAGCTTCGGAGGACAAAAGTCGGCTAGCGAGCAGTACTTC CASSFGGQKSASEQYF
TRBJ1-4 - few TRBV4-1 TGCGCCAGCAGCCAAGATATACGGAATGAAAAACTGTTTTTT CASSQDIRNEKLFF
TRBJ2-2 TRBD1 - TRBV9 TGTGCCAGCAGCATGCGACTGGGACAGGGTTCCACCGGGGAGCTGTTTTTT CASSMRLGQGSTGELFF
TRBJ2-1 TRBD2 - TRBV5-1 TGCGCCAGCAGGACTAGCGGGTCGTACAATGAGCAGTTCTTC CASRTSGSYNEQFF
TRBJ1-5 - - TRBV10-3 TGTGCCATCAGTGAGACTCAAACGGGGTTCGGCAATCAGCCCCAGCATTTT CAISETQTGFGNQPQHF
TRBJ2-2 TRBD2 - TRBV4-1 TGCGCCAGCAGCCAGAGGAGCGGGAGGACTAACACCGGGGAGCTGTTTTTT CASSQRSGRTNTGELFF
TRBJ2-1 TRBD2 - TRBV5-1 TGCGCCAGCAGCTTGGGCGGGACTAGCGCATCGTACAATGAGCAGTTCTTC CASSLGGTSASYNEQFF
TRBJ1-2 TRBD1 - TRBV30 TGTGCCTGGAGTCGACAGGGCTTGTTTGGCTACACCTTC CAWSRQGLFGYTF
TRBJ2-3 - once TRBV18 TGTGCCAGCTCACCACCAAGCGGTTCGGCAGATACGCAGTATTTT CASSPPSGSADTQYF
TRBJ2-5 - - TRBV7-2 TGTGCCAGCAGCCCCAAACAAGAGACCCAGTACTTC CASSPKQETQYF
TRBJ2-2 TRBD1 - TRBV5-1 TGCGCCAGCAGCCTAACGGGACAGGGAAAGGGGACCGGGGAGCTGTTTTTT CASSLTGQGKGTGELFF
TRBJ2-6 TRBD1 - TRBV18 TGTGCCAGCTCACCGGGGACAGGGGTCTCTGGGGCCAACGTCCTGACTTTC CASSPGTGVSGANVLTF
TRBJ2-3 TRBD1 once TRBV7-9 TGTGCCAGCAGCTTATCTCCAGGGGGCAGCACAGATACGCAGTATTTT CASSLSPGGSTDTQYF
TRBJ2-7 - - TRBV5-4 TGTGCCAGCAGCCGGAGGGATGAGCAGTACTTC CASSRRDEQYF
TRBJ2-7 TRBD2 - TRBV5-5 TGTGCCAGCAGCTTGGGTCGGCTAGCGGGAGGACATTACGAGCAGTACTTC CASSLGRLAGGHYEQYF
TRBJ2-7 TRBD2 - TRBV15 TGTGCCACCAGCACCAAGGACGCGGGAGAGACCTACGAGCAGTACTTC CATSTKDAGETYEQYF
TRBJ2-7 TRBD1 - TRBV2 TGTGCCAGCAGAATGTTTGGACAGGGCTACGAGCAGTACTTC CASRMFGQGYEQYF
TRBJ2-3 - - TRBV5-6 TGTGCCAGCAGCTCCACGATTCATACAGATACGCAGTATTTT CASSSTIHTDTQYF
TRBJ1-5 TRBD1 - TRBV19 TGTGCCAGCCGGGACAGGACAATTAGCAATCAGCCCCAGCATTTT CASRDRTISNQPQHF
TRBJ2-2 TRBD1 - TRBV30 TGTGCCTGGAAAAACAGGGGGCGCAGCACCGGGGAGCTGTTTTTT CAWKNRGRSTGELFF
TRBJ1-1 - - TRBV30 TGTGCCTGGAGTTCACGGGGACCGCTCGGGGCTTTCTTT CAWSSRGPLGAFF
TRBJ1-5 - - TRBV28 TGTGCCAGCTGTGTTGCGGGTGGCAATCAGCCCCAGCATTTT CASCVAGGNQPQHF
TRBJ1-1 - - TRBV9 TGTGCCAGCAGCGATCGTCAAAACACTGAAGCTTTCTTT CASSDRQNTEAFF
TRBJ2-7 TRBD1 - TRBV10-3 TGTGCCATCAGTGAGAGTCCTACAGGACAGGGGTACGAGCAGTACTTC CAISESPTGQGYEQYF
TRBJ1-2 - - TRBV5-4 TGTGCCAGCAGCGCGAGGGTCTATGGCTACACCTTC CASSARVYGYTF
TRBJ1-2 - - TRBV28 TGTGCCAGCGAAGACAGTCTTAACTATGGCTACACCTTC CASEDSLNYGYTF
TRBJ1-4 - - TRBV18 TGTGCCAGCTCATCTGCAACTAATGAAAAACTGTTTTTT CASSSATNEKLFF
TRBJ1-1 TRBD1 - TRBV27 TGTGCCAGCAGTTCAGGGGGTTCGTTCACTGAAGCTTTCTTT CASSSGGSFTEAFF
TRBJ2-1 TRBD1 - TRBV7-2 TGTGCCAGCAGCTTAGACAGGGGGCGGTACAATGAGCAGTTCTTC CASSLDRGRYNEQFF
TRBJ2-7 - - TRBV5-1 TGCGCCAGCAGCTTGTACGGGTTAGCGGACGAGCAGTACTTC CASSLYGLADEQYF
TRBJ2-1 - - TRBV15 TGTGCCACCAGCAGAGATTTGGTGGGGTACAATGAGCAGTTCTTC CATSRDLVGYNEQFF
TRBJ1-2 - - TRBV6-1 TGTGCCAGCAGTGAAAACAGTAACTATGGCTACACCTTC CASSENSNYGYTF
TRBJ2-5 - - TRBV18 TGTGCCAGCTCACCAGTACTACTTGGGGGGGAGACCCAGTACTTC CASSPVLLGGETQYF
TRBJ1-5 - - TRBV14 TGTGCCAGCAGCCCAGGGCAGGCCCAAGGTGAGCCCCAGCATTTT CASSPGQAQGEPQHF
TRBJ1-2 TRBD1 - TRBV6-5 TGTGCCAGCAACCAACACCCAGGGGGATATGGCTACACCTTC CASNQHPGGYGYTF